Shown below are 14 T cell receptor beta chains from a single sample sequenced in a study of blood T cell repertoires in COVID-19. Assay: immunoSEQ multiplex PCR; the TCRdb copy retains only in-frame clones and omits some. The sample lists around 130,000 clones; about 83% were seen once. The sequencing sample was made of peripheral blood. These receptor sequences come from a man aged 30-40 years with COVID-19, enrolled during active disease.

The chain carries TRBV23-1 and TRBJ2-7, with 10 bases that match TRBD1. TRBV23-1 is noted as an ORF with a role that remains uncertain. V shed 10 bases and J 6 bases; nucleotides not matched to a gene: 15. The CDR3 extends over 15 amino acids. DNA for the CDR3: TGCGCCATCACCCCGACCGGGACAGGGGTCTTCGAGCAGTACTTC. Translation gives CAITPTGTGVFEQYF.

This clone was picked up many times. V and J are TRBV6-1 and TRBJ2-5, with 12 bases lining up with TRBD2. V lost 2 bases to trimming and J lost 2 bases; unmatched junction nucleotides: 0. The CDR3 runs to 15 residues. CDR1 and CDR2 (germline): MNHNS, SASEGT. CDR3 in DNA: TGTGCCAGCAGTGAACTAGCGGGAGGGCAAGAGACCCAGTACTTC. The encoded protein is CASSELAGGQETQYF.

The chain joins TRBV30 to TRBJ2-3; 8 bases are shared with TRBD2. The trim removed 0 bases at V and 4 bases at J, leaving 9 bases unmatched. This CDR3 is 16 amino acids long. CDR1 is GTSNPN, CDR2 SVGIG, per germline (reference sequence). The CDR3 reads CAWSVPGGRSADTQYF. In DNA form, the CDR3 reads TGTGCCTGGAGTGTACCGGGCGGGAGGTCGGCAGATACGCAGTATTTT.

The J gene is TRBJ1-5, the V gene TRBV20-1, with D unclear. The CDR3 runs 13 residues. Trimming shortened V by 3 bases and J by 2 bases, and 8 bases separated the two germline ends. Per the germline V gene, CDR1 is DFQATT and CDR2 is SNEGSKA (reference sequence). The CDR3 reads CSASNSGNQPQHF. CDR3 DNA sequence: TGCAGTGCTAGTAATAGCGGCAATCAGCCCCAGCATTTT.

The rearrangement links TRBV5-4 to TRBJ2-3, with 7 bases matching TRBD1. Per the germline V gene, CDR1 is SGHNT and CDR2 is YYREEE (reference sequence). This CDR3 spans 15 amino acids. J lost 2 bases, V lost 3 bases, and 6 bases had no gene match. The CDR3 is CASSSRTGPTDTQYF. The CDR3 nucleotides read TGTGCCAGCAGCTCGAGGACAGGCCCCACAGATACGCAGTATTTT.

The gene calls are TRBV28 and TRBJ2-7; a weak D match, TRBD2 (6 bases). Trimming took 6 bases from V and 3 from J, leaving 18 bases between them. CDR3 length: 15 residues. The germline V gene has CDR1 MDHEN and CDR2 SYDVKM. The CDR3 coding sequence is TGTGCCAGCAGCCGACCTAGGGACTCCTTCTACGAGCAGTACTTC. Its protein is CASSRPRDSFYEQYF.

This chain uses TRBV18 with TRBJ2-7; tentatively, D is TRBD1 (5 bases). CDR1 is KGHSH and CDR2 is LQKENI in the germline V gene. CDR3 length: 14 residues. The germline V and J ends were trimmed by 4 bases and 3 bases, with 13 bases remaining between them. The CDR3 region is CASSLVRGYYEQYF. The CDR3 region has the DNA TGTGCCAGCTCACTTGTTAGGGGATACTACGAGCAGTACTTC.

The rearrangement uses TRBV5-1 and TRBJ1-1, with D hard to call. The CDR3 extends over 18 amino acids. Germline CDR1 reads SGHRS; CDR2 reads YFSETQ. Trimming removed 0 bases from V and 1 base from J, with 19 bases in between. DNA for the CDR3: TGCGCCAGCAGCTTGGCGGTCGCATTCCTACCTAAGAACACTGAAGCTTTCTTT. Encoded protein: CASSLAVAFLPKNTEAFF.

The chain combines TRBV28 with TRBJ1-4; no definite D call. Germline V gene sequence: CDR1 MDHEN, CDR2 SYDVKM. This CDR3 spans 15 amino acids. The ends were cut back, 6 bases at V and 10 bases at J, with 21 bases in the middle. CDR3 in DNA: TGTGCCAGCAGCCCCGATACGGCGGCCTCGGGAAAACTGTTTTTT. It translates to CASSPDTAASGKLFF.

This clone was detected many times. The gene calls are TRBV6-4 and TRBJ2-1, with 13 nucleotides matching TRBD2. CDR1 MRHNA and CDR2 SNTAGT come from the germline V gene. The V gene end was trimmed by 4 bases and the J gene end by 9 bases; junction bases not matched to a gene: 3. This CDR3 spans 14 amino acids. This CDR3 reads CASSGLAGGVEQFF. Here the CDR3 DNA reads TGTGCCAGCAGTGGACTAGCGGGAGGTGTTGAGCAGTTCTTC.

The rearrangement links TRBV7-2 to TRBJ2-1, with 11 positions matching TRBD1. Germline assignment: CDR1 SGHTA and CDR2 FQGNSA. With V trimmed by 5 bases and J by 12 bases, 15 bases remained unmatched. The CDR3 is 16 amino acids. The DNA of the CDR3 is TGTGCCAGCAGCCCCTATTCGGACAGGGGGCCCGGGGGGCAGTTCTTC. It encodes CASSPYSDRGPGGQFF.

This clone was seen a single time. The V gene is TRBV5-5, the J gene TRBJ2-5; TRBD1 agrees at 8 bases. Germline trimming cut 2 bases from V and 5 bases from J; bases unmatched to any gene: 11. The length of the CDR3 is 16 residues. Germline lookup yields CDR1 SGHKS and CDR2 YYEKEE (reference sequence). The CDR3 DNA sequence: TGTGCCAGCAGCTTTCGATCGACAGGGGCGGTGGAGACCCAGTACTTC. Protein: CASSFRSTGAVETQYF.

This chain links TRBV11-3 with TRBJ2-2; D perhaps matches TRBD1 (5 bases). In germline, CDR1 is SGHNT, CDR2 YENEEA. V was pared by 6 bases and J by 1 base, with 9 bases between. CDR3 length equals 14 residues. In DNA, the CDR3 is TGTGCCAGCAGACCCGACAGGAACACCGGGGAGCTGTTTTTT. The encoded protein is CASRPDRNTGELFF. Complete variable domain (other parts from reference TRBV11-3 and TRBJ2-2): EAGVVQSPRYKIIEKKQPVAFWCNPISGHNTLYWYLQNLGQGPELLIRYENEEAVDDSQLPKDRFSAERLKGVDSTLKIQPAELGDSAVYLCASRPDRNTGELFFGEGSRLTVL.

V and J are TRBV29-1 and TRBJ2-5; D might be TRBD1 (5 bases). Germline CDR1 reads SQVTM; CDR2 reads ANQGSEA. V gave up 4 bases and J gave up 5 bases, with 11 bases separating them. This CDR3 spans 12 amino acids. The CDR3 spells CSVGGIWETQYF. The CDR3 DNA is TGCAGCGTTGGGGGCATTTGGGAGACCCAGTACTTC.